This T cell receptor beta chain was retrieved from a study of blood T cell repertoires in COVID-19. In the study overall: T cells, B-cell-depleted T cells, or PBMCs supplied cDNA or gDNA.

Of note for this clone: At the DNA level, this CDR3 is encoded by other sequences in the same sample as well.

This CDR3 comprises 12 residues. Deletions cut 3 bases from V and 4 bases from J, with 4 bases between. Germline-derived CDR1 and CDR2 are SEHNR and FQNEAQ (reference sequence). As processed by the authors: From reference gene primer amplification, estimates of nucleated cell counts were derived. The table came from immunoSEQ multiplex PCR; TCRdb's copy has only in-frame clones and leaves some out. V, J and clone size were drawn from that table, and D and trimming were deduced from the DNA. The table shows 200,000 to 250,000 clones, with around 86% occurring only once. The sequenced sample consisted of peripheral blood. The clonotype was recovered from a woman aged 45-65 years with COVID-19, enrolled during active disease. The chain recombines TRBV7-9 with TRBJ1-5; no definite D call. CDR3 loop: CASSLENQPQHF. The CDR3 nucleotides read TGTGCCAGCAGCTTGGAGAATCAGCCCCAGCATTTT.